The 14 T cell receptor beta chains below all came from one sample that was sequenced in a study of control samples from healthy donors and cancer patients (dated by TCRdb to the early 2020s). Libraries were built with the immunoSEQ multiplex PCR assay. TCRdb's version of the immuneACCESS table is confined to in-frame rearrangements and falls short of the full clone set. An unresolved V gene accounts for under half of the shortfall where checked; the remainder is of unknown origin. In this sample the table shows some 74,000 clones, nearly 90% of which occur a single time. The ten largest clones take up around 5.7% of the sample. The source material was blood. Receptors originate from a woman aged 50 to 65 in good health.

This chain uses TRBV9 with TRBJ1-4; 9 positions match TRBD1. Trimming at V came to 2 bases and at J to 2 bases, leaving 1 base not matched to a gene. CDR1 is SGDLS, CDR2 YYNGEE, per germline. There are 15 residues in the CDR3. CDR3 nucleotide sequence: TGTGCCAGCAGCGTGGGGACAGGGACTAATGAAAAACTGTTTTTT. It translates to CASSVGTGTNEKLFF.

This rearrangement joins TRBV12-5 to TRBJ2-3; D unresolved. Germline V gene lookup returns CDR1 LGHNT and CDR2 FRNRAP. The CDR3 contains 10 residues. Trimming removed 9 bases from V and 3 bases from J, with 4 bases in between. CDR3 in amino acids: CASWTDTQYF. In nucleotides, the CDR3 is TGTGCTAGCTGGACAGATACGCAGTATTTT.

This chain joins TRBV2 and TRBJ1-1; D unclear. Germline CDR1 SNHLY, CDR2 FYNNEI. Trimming cost V 6 bases and J 1 base, with 6 bases left between them. The CDR3 consists of 12 residues. CDR3 DNA: TGTGCCAGCAGCGAGGGGAACACTGAAGCTTTCTTT. Residues: CASSEGNTEAFF.

The chain combines TRBV7-2 with TRBJ2-7; 9 bases agree with TRBD2. Germline CDR1 reads SGHTA; CDR2 reads FQGNSA. Trimming took 1 base from V and 7 from J; bases not matched to a gene: 14. CDR3 length: 17 residues. The CDR3 here is CASSLEAGGGVKLEQYF. For the CDR3, the DNA is TGTGCCAGCAGCTTAGAGGCGGGCGGGGGGGTTAAGCTTGAGCAGTACTTC.

This clone appeared once. The chain has TRBV10-3 and TRBJ2-7; D might be TRBD1 or TRBD2, each matching 6 bases. This CDR3 region has 13 residues. In germline, CDR1 is ENHRY, CDR2 SYGVKD. V dropped 7 bases and J dropped 3 bases, with 13 bases sitting between them. The CDR3 here is CAINEQGGYEQYF. The CDR3 coding sequence is TGTGCCATCAACGAACAGGGAGGCTACGAGCAGTACTTC.

This clone has just one count. Mismatch with germline at one junction end may stem from a read error. The genes are TRBV7-9 and TRBJ2-4; possible D gene TRBD2, 5 bases. The CDR3 has 12 amino acids. Germline V gene lookup returns CDR1 SEHNR and CDR2 FQNEAQ (reference sequence). The chain's CDR3 is CASSLGPGNKGF. DNA of the CDR3: TGTGCCAGCAGCTTAGGTCCGGGGAACAAGGGCTTC.

The sample holds one count of this clone. The CDR3 coding sequence is TGTGCCAGCAGCTCTCCGGGCCATAGCTCCTACAATGAGCAGTTCTTC. Translation: CASSSPGHSSYNEQFF. The chain uses TRBV7-2 and TRBJ2-1; D gene ambiguous. This CDR3 comprises 16 residues. V was shortened by 4 bases and J by 0 bases, with 13 bases between the two germline ends. Germline V gene data show CDR1 as SGHTA and CDR2 as FQGNSA.

The gene calls are TRBV9 and TRBJ1-4; D may be TRBD1 (6 bases). The germline V gene encodes CDR1 SGDLS and CDR2 YYNGEE. The CDR3 runs 16 residues. The V end lost 4 bases, the J end lost 8 bases, and 21 bases lay between the germline ends. In DNA, the CDR3 is TGTGCCAGCAGCCGTAGAAGGGGGACTGAGGGAGAAAAACTGTTTTTT. It yields the protein CASSRRRGTEGEKLFF.

This sequence joins TRBV19 and TRBJ1-4, with D possibly being TRBD1 (5 bases). The V end lost 3 bases, the J end lost 6 bases, and 11 bases lay between the germline ends. Germline V gene lookup returns CDR1 LNHDA and CDR2 SQIVND (reference sequence). The CDR3 has 14 residues. CDR3 residues: CASSIRDGDEKLFF. Written as DNA, the CDR3 is TGTGCCAGTAGTATCCGGGACGGTGATGAAAAACTGTTTTTT.

The chain links TRBV2 to TRBJ1-1, with D maybe TRBD1 (5 bases). V lost 6 bases and J lost 8, with 16 bases in between. CDR1 is SNHLY, CDR2 FYNNEI, per germline. The CDR3 has 13 amino acids. In DNA form, the CDR3 reads TGTGCCAGCAGCGAGCCAAACGGGGGGGAAGCTTTCTTT. Translating it yields CASSEPNGGEAFF.

This clone has just one count. The chain joins TRBV30 to TRBJ1-6, with unresolved D. The length of the CDR3 is 17 residues. The V and J ends lost 2 bases and 0 bases respectively, with 14 bases between them. Germline V gene data show CDR1 as GTSNPN and CDR2 as SVGIG (reference sequence). The CDR3 here is CAWSKGLLSSYNSPLHF. CDR3 in DNA: TGTGCCTGGAGTAAAGGACTTTTGAGCTCCTATAATTCACCCCTCCACTTT.

The chain has TRBV30 and TRBJ2-7; weak D call: TRBD1 (5 bases). The CDR3 contains 12 residues. V gave up 5 bases and J gave up 2 bases, with 10 bases separating them. Germline CDR1 reads GTSNPN; CDR2 reads SVGIG (reference sequence). DNA of the CDR3: TGTGCCTGGGGACATTCGACCTACGAGCAGTACTTC. This codes for CAWGHSTYEQYF.

The rearrangement links TRBV3-1 (or the pseudogene TRBV3-2) to TRBJ2-7; 10 positions agree with TRBD1. CDR3 length equals 15 residues. Germline CDR1 reads LGHDT; CDR2 reads YNNKEL (reference sequence). V gave up 2 bases and J gave up 3 bases; unmatched junction bases: 4. The CDR3 loop is CASSQSGTGDYEQYF. The CDR3 region has the DNA TGTGCCAGCAGCCAATCGGGGACAGGGGACTACGAGCAGTACTTC.

DNA for the CDR3: TGTGCCAGCAGCGTAGGGCTTACTAGCACAGATACGCAGTATTTT. Protein: CASSVGLTSTDTQYF. The chain joins TRBV9 to TRBJ2-3; D gene unclear. Trimming took 0 bases from V and 0 from J, leaving 8 bases between them. The CDR3 has 15 residues. Germline CDR1 SGDLS, CDR2 YYNGEE.